This is a list of T cell receptor beta chains from one sample in a study of early stage breast cancer tumors. The repertoire was sequenced with immunoSEQ multiplex PCR; TCRdb's copy has only in-frame clones and lacks some. The table has 27,000 or so clones, 70% to 90% seen once. Sequencing was carried out using blood. These receptors all come from a person between 45 and 65 years old with breast cancer. CDR3s include the opening cysteine and the closing phenylalanine or tryptophan. D genes are given only for firm matches. Clone size is given for some rows only: seen once, a few or many times, or a class if the clone is expanded.

>.|TRBV6-6|.|TRBJ2-1
TGTGCCAGCAGTTACACTCCCGGGACGCTTTACAATGAGCAGTTCTTC
CASSYTPGTLYNEQFF
>TRBD2|TRBV7-9|.|TRBJ2-3
TGTGCCAGCAGCGCAGGGTTAGCGGGAGCTGCAGATACGCAGTATTTT
CASSAGLAGAADTQYF
>TRBD2|TRBV7-2|once|TRBJ2-1
TGTGCCAGCAGAACGGGGGAGGGTTGGAGTATCAATGAGCAGTTCTTC
CASRTGEGWSINEQFF
>.|TRBV5-6|.|TRBJ2-2
TGTGCCAGCAGCTTGGGTGGCGGCACCGGGGAGCTGTTTTTT
CASSLGGGTGELFF
>.|TRBV5-4|.|TRBJ2-7
TGTGCCAGCAGCTTGGGGGGACCCTTCTACGAGCAGTACTTC
CASSLGGPFYEQYF
>.|TRBV18|.|TRBJ2-7
TGTGCCAGCTCACCAGGGCTCTCAGGGAAAGACTACGAGCAGTACTTC
CASSPGLSGKDYEQYF
>.|TRBV6-1|.|TRBJ1-2
TGTGCCAGCAGCCTTAGGGGGTCGTCAGATGGCTACACCTTC
CASSLRGSSDGYTF
>.|TRBV4-1|.|TRBJ2-5
TGCGCCAGCAGCTCCTATATTCTCCAAGAGACCCAGTACTTC
CASSSYILQETQYF
>.|TRBV15|.|TRBJ1-4
TGTGCCACCAGCGTACCAGAGGAAAAACTGTTTTTT
CATSVPEEKLFF
>.|TRBV7-3|once|TRBJ2-3
TGTGCCAGCAGCCCCAGCCCAGTTAGCACAGATACGCAGTATTTT
CASSPSPVSTDTQYF
>.|TRBV6-4|.|TRBJ2-1
TGTGCCAGCGGGGAGGCGGAGGGCCAATTTGGTGAGCAGTTCTTC
CASGEAEGQFGEQFF
>TRBD2|TRBV28|.|TRBJ2-7
TGTGCCAGCAGTTTACTCCTCGGGGGGGCCTACGAGCAGTACTTC
CASSLLLGGAYEQYF
>TRBD1|TRBV30|.|TRBJ2-2
TGTGCCTGGAGGCGACAGGGCACCGGGGAGCTGTTTTTT
CAWRRQGTGELFF
>.|TRBV28|.|TRBJ2-5
TGTGCCAGCAGCCTCAACGGGGAGTCGGAGACCCAGTACTTC
CASSLNGESETQYF
>TRBD1|TRBV9|.|TRBJ2-3
TGTGCCAGCAGCAAGAGACAGGGGGCTCTGGCAGATACGCAGTATTTT
CASSKRQGALADTQYF
>.|TRBV18|.|TRBJ2-5
TGTGCCAGCTCACCGGATCGATCGGAAGAGACCCAGTACTTC
CASSPDRSEETQYF
>TRBD1|TRBV29-1|.|TRBJ1-1
TGCAGCGCTAACAGGGGCGTGATTGAAGCTTTCTTT
CSANRGVIEAFF
>.|TRBV14|.|TRBJ1-6
TGTGCCAGCCCCACCATAAGAAGCTCCTATAATTCACCCCTCCACTTT
CASPTIRSSYNSPLHF
>.|TRBV9|.|TRBJ2-1
TGTGCCAGCAGCTCCCCGACAACCAGCTCCTACAATGAGCAGTTCTTC
CASSSPTTSSYNEQFF
>.|TRBV11-2|.|TRBJ1-5
TGTGCCAGCAGCTGGGGACTCCCAGGGCAGCCCCAGCATTTT
CASSWGLPGQPQHF
>TRBD1|TRBV7-3|.|TRBJ1-2
TGTGCCAGCAGCCCAGGCCCGGGACAGGGTGGCTATGGCTACACCTTC
CASSPGPGQGGYGYTF
>.|TRBV19|.|TRBJ1-1
TGTGCCAGCCGTCTAGACTCGGGGCTAAACACTGAAGCTTTCTTT
CASRLDSGLNTEAFF
>TRBD1|TRBV30|once|TRBJ2-1
TGTGCCTGGGGGAGACAGGGTCCTTACAATGAGCAGTTCTTC
CAWGRQGPYNEQFF
>.|TRBV28|.|TRBJ2-3
TGTGCCACTGGAGATAACCCTAGCACAGATACGCAGTATTTT
CATGDNPSTDTQYF
>.|TRBV4-1|.|TRBJ2-3
TGCGCCAGCAGCCATCAGGGCGTAGGGACAGATACGCAGTATTTT
CASSHQGVGTDTQYF
>.|TRBV27|.|TRBJ2-2
TGTGCCAGCAGTTTAACGTGGTCCGGGGAGCTGTTTTTT
CASSLTWSGELFF
>.|TRBV7-9|.|TRBJ2-5
TGTGCCAGCAGCCCCCCTCGGGACTCGCAAGAGACCCAGTACTTC
CASSPPRDSQETQYF
>TRBD2|TRBV9|.|TRBJ2-1
TGTGCCAGCAGCGTAGGACCAGCGGGAGGGCCCTATGAGCAGTTCTTC
CASSVGPAGGPYEQFF
>.|TRBV5-1|once|TRBJ2-7
TGCGCCAGCAGCTCTGGGGTCTACGAGCAGTACTTC
CASSSGVYEQYF
>.|TRBV4-1|.|TRBJ1-5
TGCGCCAGCAGCCAAGTTGGGGGTCAGCCCCAGCATTTT
CASSQVGGQPQHF
>TRBD1|TRBV7-2|few|TRBJ2-3
TGTGCCAGCAGCTCCGGCAAGGGGGCAGGCACAGATACGCAGTATTTT
CASSSGKGAGTDTQYF